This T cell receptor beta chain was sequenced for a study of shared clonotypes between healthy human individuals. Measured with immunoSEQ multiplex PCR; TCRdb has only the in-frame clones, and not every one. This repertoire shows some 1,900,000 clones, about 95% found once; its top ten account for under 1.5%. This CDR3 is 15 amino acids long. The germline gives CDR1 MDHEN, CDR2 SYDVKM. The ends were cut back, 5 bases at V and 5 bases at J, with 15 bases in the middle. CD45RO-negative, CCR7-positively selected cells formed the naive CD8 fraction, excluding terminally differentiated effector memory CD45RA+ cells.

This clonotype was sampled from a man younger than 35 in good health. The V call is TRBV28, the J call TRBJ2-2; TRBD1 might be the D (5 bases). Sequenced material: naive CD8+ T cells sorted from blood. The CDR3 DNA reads TGTGCCAGCAGTGGGGCGTTAGAAGGGACCGGGGAGCTGTTTTTT. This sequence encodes CASSGALEGTGELFF.